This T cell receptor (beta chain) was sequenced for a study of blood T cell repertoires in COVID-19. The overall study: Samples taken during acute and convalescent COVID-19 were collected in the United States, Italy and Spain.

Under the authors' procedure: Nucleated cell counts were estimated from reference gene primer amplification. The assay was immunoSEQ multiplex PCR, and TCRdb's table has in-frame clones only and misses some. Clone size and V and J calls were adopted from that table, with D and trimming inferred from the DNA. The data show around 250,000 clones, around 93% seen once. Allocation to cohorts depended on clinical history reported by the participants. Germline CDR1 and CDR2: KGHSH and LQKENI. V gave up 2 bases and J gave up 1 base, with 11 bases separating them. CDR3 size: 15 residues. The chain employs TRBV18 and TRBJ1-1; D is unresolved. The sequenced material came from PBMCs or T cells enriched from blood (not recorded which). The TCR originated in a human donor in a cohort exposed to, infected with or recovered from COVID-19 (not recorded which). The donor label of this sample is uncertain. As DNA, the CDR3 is TGTGCCAGCTCACCATTCGGACGGGAGAACACTGAAGCTTTCTTT. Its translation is CASSPFGRENTEAFF.